Below are 29 T cell receptor beta chains sequenced from a single sample in a study of OX40 agonist ivuxolimab in advanced cancers. Profiling relied on immunoSEQ multiplex PCR, and the TCRdb table lists in-frame clones only, not all of them. The data show about 79,000 clones, with around 94% seen just once and 9.5% to 10% held by the top ten. The sequencing used CD4+ or CD8+ T cells sorted from blood, collected in a trial of the OX40 agonist ivuxolimab. The receptors shown here come from an adult with an advanced solid tumor such as melanoma, head and neck, liver or kidney cancer.

The chain joins TRBV28 to TRBJ2-7; D is unresolved. Germline assignment: CDR1 MDHEN and CDR2 SYDVKM. The CDR3 runs 15 residues. The V end lost 2 bases, the J end lost 6 bases, and 17 bases lay between the germline ends. The CDR3 loop reads CASSLSRNSFGEQYF. The CDR3 bases are TGTGCCAGCAGTTTAAGTAGGAACTCATTCGGCGAGCAGTACTTC.

This sequence joins TRBV6-5 and TRBJ2-7; 7 bases map to TRBD1. Unmatched junction bases numbered 9, after V lost 4 bases and J lost 6 bases. The CDR3 totals 14 residues. The V gene's germline CDR1 is MNHEY and CDR2 SVGAGI. CDR3 amino acids: CASSSGTASGEQYF. The CDR3 DNA follows: TGTGCCAGCAGTTCCGGGACAGCATCGGGCGAGCAGTACTTC.

The chain recombines TRBV5-6 with TRBJ2-1; the match to TRBD2 covers 9 bases. The CDR3 is 15 amino acids. Germline assignment: CDR1 SGHDT and CDR2 YYEEEE. J was trimmed by 3 bases and V by 2 bases; bases with no gene match: 3. The CDR3 is CASSLLAGDYNEQFF. DNA for the CDR3: TGTGCCAGCAGCTTACTAGCGGGCGACTACAATGAGCAGTTCTTC.

This clone was found once. DNA for the CDR3: TGTGCCAGCACTCTAGCGGGAAGCTACGAGCAGTACTTC. Its translation: CASTLAGSYEQYF. V usage is TRBV28 and J usage is TRBJ2-7, with 9 positions matching TRBD2. The CDR3 contains 13 residues. V lost 7 bases and J lost 3; bases outside the gene matches: 4. Germline CDR1 reads MDHEN; CDR2 reads SYDVKM.

The chain carries TRBV27 and TRBJ2-1; D remains ambiguous. CDR1 is MNHEY and CDR2 is SMNVEV in the germline V gene (reference sequence). Trimming took 0 bases from V and 8 from J, leaving 8 bases between them. The CDR3 is 13 amino acids. The CDR3 bases are TGTGCCAGCAGTTTATCCGGCGAACATGAGCAGTTCTTC. Translating gives CASSLSGEHEQFF.

V and J are TRBV7-3 and TRBJ2-1; D might be TRBD2 (5 bases). Between the trimmed V and J ends, which lost 2 bases and 0 bases, there was a span of 8 bases. The germline V gene encodes CDR1 SGHTA and CDR2 FQGTGA. The CDR3 runs to 15 residues. CDR3 in DNA: TGTGCCAGCAGCTTATTAGCGAACTCCTACAATGAGCAGTTCTTC. Protein: CASSLLANSYNEQFF.

The rearrangement joins TRBV11-1 to TRBJ2-7; TRBD2 agrees at 8 bases. The CDR3 has 15 residues. Germline trimming cut 1 base from V and 0 bases from J; bases unmatched to any gene: 2. The V gene's germline CDR1 is SGHAT and CDR2 FQDESV (reference sequence). The CDR3 reads CASSLGGRSSYEQYF. For the CDR3, the DNA is TGTGCCAGCAGCTTAGGCGGGAGGAGCTCCTACGAGCAGTACTTC.

V usage is TRBV11-2 and J usage is TRBJ2-7; D is unresolved. V lost 2 bases and J lost 0, with 14 bases in between. From germline, CDR1 is SGHAT and CDR2 FQNNGV. The CDR3 totals 16 residues. The CDR3 region is CASSLLASLNSYEQYF. In nucleotides, the CDR3 is TGTGCCAGCAGCTTATTGGCCAGTTTAAACTCCTACGAGCAGTACTTC. The full variable domain, rest sourced from reference TRBV11-2 and TRBJ2-7, is EAGVAQSPRYKIIEKRQSVAFWCNPISGHATLYWYQQILGQGPKLLIQFQNNGVVDDSQLPKDRFSAERLKGVDSTLKIQPAKLEDSAVYLCASSLLASLNSYEQYFGPGTRLTVT.

The rearrangement uses TRBV27 and TRBJ1-4; D remains unclear. The CDR3 has 14 amino acids. Germline CDR1 is MNHEY and CDR2 is SMNVEV (reference sequence). V lost 4 bases and J lost 7, with 13 bases in between. The CDR3 here is CASSSGYTGEKLFF. CDR3 in DNA: TGTGCCAGCAGTTCTGGGTACACGGGTGAAAAACTGTTTTTT. Looking up the rest from reference TRBV27 and TRBJ1-4 gives the full variable domain: EAQVTQNPRYLITVTGKKLTVTCSQNMNHEYMSWYRQDPGLGLRQIYYSMNVEVTDKGDVPEGYKVSRKEKRNFPLILESPSPNQTSLYFCASSSGYTGEKLFFGSGTQLSVL.

The rearrangement joins TRBV7-8 to TRBJ2-3, with D hard to call. Germline lookup yields CDR1 SGHVS and CDR2 FQNEAQ. The CDR3 runs to 13 residues. Trimming pared 1 base from V and 4 bases from J, leaving 6 bases between. The CDR3 reads CASSLVPADTQYF. CDR3 DNA sequence: TGTGCCAGCAGCTTAGTTCCTGCAGATACGCAGTATTTT.

The chain has TRBV5-1 and TRBJ2-1; 9 bases align to TRBD1. This CDR3 is built from 15 residues. After removal of 4 bases from V and 4 bases from J, the junction contained 6 bases not matched to a gene. CDR1 and CDR2 (germline): SGHRS, YFSETQ. The CDR3 DNA reads as TGCGCCAGCAGCAGGACAGGGGACGGGTACAATGAGCAGTTCTTC. Protein sequence: CASSRTGDGYNEQFF.

In this sample, this clone turned up once. V and J are TRBV4-3 and TRBJ1-2; possible D gene TRBD1, 6 bases. Trimming left V 6 bases short and J 0 bases short, with 17 bases between. This CDR3 spans 16 amino acids. Germline V gene sequence: CDR1 LGHNA, CDR2 YSLEER. The CDR3 bases are TGCGCCAGCAGTCAGGGACACCCAACCTCTAACTATGGCTACACCTTC. Its translation is CASSQGHPTSNYGYTF.

V gene TRBV5-4 combines with J gene TRBJ1-2, with 7 bases aligning to TRBD1. Germline V gene lookup returns CDR1 SGHNT and CDR2 YYREEE (reference sequence). With 3 bases clipped from V and 0 bases from J, the junction kept 8 bases outside the gene matches. The CDR3 is 16 residues long. CDR3 sequence (DNA): TGTGCCAGCAGCTCCGGACAGGACCTAGCTAACTATGGCTACACCTTC. Protein: CASSSGQDLANYGYTF.

The gene calls are TRBV19 and TRBJ2-1; 8 nucleotides agree with TRBD1. V trimming: 0 bases; J trimming: 7 bases; junction bases outside the gene matches: 11. Germline V gene sequence: CDR1 LNHDA, CDR2 SQIVND (reference sequence). The CDR3 runs 17 residues. CDR3: CASSIDLPGQGANEQFF. The DNA for the CDR3 is TGTGCCAGTAGTATAGATCTCCCCGGACAGGGAGCTAATGAGCAGTTCTTC.

DNA for the CDR3: TGTGCCAGCAGTGAAGCGGCGGGGGGCGGGTACAATGAGCAGTTCTTC. This sequence encodes CASSEAAGGGYNEQFF. This rearrangement joins TRBV6-1 to TRBJ2-1; 8 bases line up with TRBD2. CDR1 and CDR2 (germline): MNHNS, SASEGT. V was clipped by 0 bases and J by 4 bases; unmatched bases: 5. The length of the CDR3 is 16 residues.

This chain connects TRBV5-4 to TRBJ2-7; no reliable D call. The CDR3 length is 15 residues. The V gene lost 4 bases and the J gene lost 1 base, with 15 bases spanning the gap. Germline lookup yields CDR1 SGHNT and CDR2 YYREEE (reference sequence). CDR3 sequence: CASSVSAGSSYEQYF. The CDR3 DNA is TGTGCCAGCAGCGTCTCAGCAGGTAGTTCCTACGAGCAGTACTTC.

The CDR3 DNA follows: TGCGCCAGCAGCCAGGCTGTAGCGGGGGGCCTAGATACGCAGTATTTT. Amino acid sequence: CASSQAVAGGLDTQYF. The chain is built from TRBV4-1 and TRBJ2-3; 10 nucleotides line up with TRBD2. CDR3 length equals 16 residues. Germline CDR1 MGHRA, CDR2 YSYEKL. The V gene end was trimmed by 3 bases and the J gene end by 5 bases; junction bases not matched to a gene: 8.

V and J are TRBV28 and TRBJ2-3; possibly TRBD2 for D (7 bases). This CDR3 is built from 15 residues. Trimming took off 6 bases at V and 5 bases at J, with 18 bases between the two ends. Per the germline V gene, CDR1 is MDHEN and CDR2 is SYDVKM. The CDR3 sequence is CASSPLGGPGDTQYF. CDR3 DNA sequence: TGTGCCAGCAGCCCACTCGGGGGGCCAGGAGATACGCAGTATTTT.

This rearrangement joins TRBV4-3 to TRBJ2-5; no definite D call. The length of the CDR3 is 15 residues. Germline loops: CDR1 LGHNA, CDR2 YSLEER. V was clipped by 1 base and J by 1 base, with 10 bases between them. The CDR3 nucleotides are TGCGCCAGCAGCCAAGGGACCTTACCCCAAGAGACCCAGTACTTC. Protein product: CASSQGTLPQETQYF.

The CDR3 is CASSPGAGRFGELFF. The CDR3, as DNA: TGTGCCAGCAGCCCCGGTGCTGGGCGATTCGGGGAGCTGTTTTTT. The gene calls are TRBV6-5 and TRBJ2-2; D is unresolved. Germline CDR1 and CDR2: MNHEY and SVGAGI. The CDR3 contains 15 residues. V shed 6 bases and J shed 7 bases, with 18 bases lying between them.

The rearrangement links TRBV20-1 to TRBJ1-1; D gene unclear. V lost 3 bases and J 3 bases, leaving 5 bases between the germline ends. The V gene's germline CDR1 is DFQATT and CDR2 SNEGSKA (reference sequence). The CDR3 is 11 residues long. CDR3: CSASADTEAFF. The DNA of the CDR3 is TGCAGTGCTAGCGCGGACACTGAAGCTTTCTTT.

The chain combines TRBV27 with TRBJ2-5, with 8 bases lining up with TRBD1. The J segment lost 3 bases and the V segment lost 3 bases, leaving 6 bases of the junction unmatched. Germline-derived CDR1 and CDR2 are MNHEY and SMNVEV (reference sequence). The CDR3 extends over 15 amino acids. Here the CDR3 reads CASSFSDREEETQYF. The CDR3 DNA reads as TGTGCCAGCAGTTTCTCGGACAGGGAAGAAGAGACCCAGTACTTC.

This rearrangement joins TRBV7-9 to TRBJ1-1, with D possibly being TRBD1 (5 bases). The V end lost 5 bases, the J end lost 6 bases, and 13 bases lay between the germline ends. From germline, CDR1 is SEHNR and CDR2 FQNEAQ (reference sequence). This CDR3 region has 13 residues. The CDR3 sequence is CASSLDSNPEAFF. CDR3 coding DNA: TGTGCCAGCAGCCTCGACAGTAATCCTGAAGCTTTCTTT.

The chain joins TRBV5-1 to TRBJ2-1, with a weak D call TRBD2 (5 bases). The CDR3 is 14 amino acids. The V and J ends lost 0 bases and 4 bases respectively, with 8 bases between them. Germline CDR1 reads SGHRS; CDR2 reads YFSETQ. In DNA form, the CDR3 reads TGCGCCAGCAGCTTGGAGACTATTTACAATGAGCAGTTCTTC. This translates into CASSLETIYNEQFF. The full variable domain, rest sourced from reference TRBV5-1 and TRBJ2-1, is KAGVTQTPRYLIKTRGQQVTLSCSPISGHRSVSWYQQTPGQGLQFLFEYFSETQRNKGNFPGRFSGRQFSNSRSEMNVSTLELGDSALYLCASSLETIYNEQFFGPGTRLTVL.

This rearrangement joins TRBV6-6 to TRBJ1-6; possibly TRBD1 for D (5 bases). CDR3 length: 13 residues. The germline CDR1 and CDR2 sequences are MNHNY and SVGAGI (reference sequence). V gave up 2 bases and J gave up 8 bases, with 7 bases separating them. The CDR3 sequence: CASSYEGDSPLHF. Written as DNA, the CDR3 is TGTGCCAGCAGTTACGAAGGGGATTCACCCCTCCACTTT.

J is TRBJ2-1 and V is TRBV27; possibly TRBD1 for D (6 bases). The CDR3 has 16 amino acids. Trimming pared 7 bases from V and 0 bases from J, leaving 16 bases between. Germline V lookup: CDR1 MNHEY, CDR2 SMNVEV (reference sequence). The CDR3 sequence: CASTDRFRSSYNEQFF. In DNA form, the CDR3 reads TGTGCCAGCACCGACAGGTTCCGTAGCTCCTACAATGAGCAGTTCTTC.

The chain recombines TRBV5-4 with TRBJ2-7; no clear D. Germline V gene sequence: CDR1 SGHNT, CDR2 YYREEE (reference sequence). This CDR3 spans 16 amino acids. Deletions cut 4 bases from V and 1 base from J, with 18 bases between. The CDR3 region has the DNA TGTGCCAGCAGCACGGTTGAGAGGTCGGAGTCCTACGAGCAGTACTTC. Its protein product is CASSTVERSESYEQYF.

CDR3 DNA sequence: TGTGCCAGCAGTGAACCCTACCCTGAGCAGTTCTTC. Translated: CASSEPYPEQFF. This chain connects TRBV6-1 to TRBJ2-1; D is unclear. This CDR3 region has 12 residues. V was pared by 2 bases and J by 9 bases, with 8 bases between. The V gene's germline CDR1 is MNHNS and CDR2 SASEGT.

In this sample, this clone turned up once. V gene TRBV12-5 combines with J gene TRBJ2-1; the D is unclear. V lost 2 bases to trimming and J lost 10 bases, with 9 bases between them. Germline assignment: CDR1 LGHNT and CDR2 FRNRAP. This CDR3 is built from 12 residues. CDR3 loop: CASGLSQREQFF. In DNA form, the CDR3 reads TGTGCTAGTGGTTTGAGTCAACGGGAGCAGTTCTTC.